These 28 T cell receptor beta chains were all obtained from the same sample, sequenced in a study of regulatory T cells in long-lasting Graves disease. Time point indicated: newly diagnosed GD, antithyroid drugs for less than 3 months. Generation of the TCR library employed RNA extracted from PBMCs. Arm-PCR with iRepertoire HTBI primers amplified the CDR3 regions for these TCR beta libraries. In TCRdb, the multiplex PCR reads were re-called with MiXCR into one record per CDR3 protein. The repertoire consists of roughly 430,000 distinct CDR3 sequences, with roughly 15% occurring once and the leading ten covering roughly 10%. These sequences were also reported in another study, on T cells in Graves' hyperthyroidism and ophthalmopathy.

The specimen was peripheral blood mononuclear cells (PBMCs), collected at new diagnosis, from a patient treated with antithyroid drugs. The receptors stem from a woman aged 25 to 39 with Graves disease.

This chain links TRBV5-4 with TRBJ2-7, with D perhaps TRBD1 or TRBD2 (5 bases each). The CDR3 extends over 14 amino acids. The V end was cut by 4 bases, the J end by 0 bases, with 11 bases between. Germline lookup yields CDR1 SGHNT and CDR2 YYREEE (reference sequence). The chain's CDR3 is CASSRGRDSYEQYF. CDR3 DNA: TGTGCCAGCAGCAGGGGTCGGGACTCCTACGAGCAGTACTTC. The full variable domain, in which reference TRBV5-4 and TRBJ2-7 provide the parts outside the CDR3, is ETGVTQSPTHLIKTRGQQVTLRCSSQSGHNTVSWYQQALGQGPQFIFQYYREEENGRGNFPPRFSGLQFPNYSSELNVNALELDDSALYLCASSRGRDSYEQYFGPGTRLTVT.

This chain connects TRBV28 to TRBJ1-2, with D perhaps matching TRBD1 (5 bases). V lost 6 bases and J lost 6, with 17 bases in between. The CDR3 is 14 amino acids. CDR1 and CDR2 from the germline V gene are MDHEN and SYDVKM. The CDR3 DNA sequence: TGTGCCAGCAGCGTTTGGGGGGGAAAGGATGGCTACACCTTC. Translated, it gives CASSVWGGKDGYTF.

This clonotype was counted ten times or more. J is TRBJ2-3 and V is TRBV20-1, with D possibly matching TRBD2 (6 bases). CDR1 and CDR2 (germline): DFQATT, SNEGSKA (reference sequence). V lost 6 bases, J lost 0 bases, and 10 bases lay in between. This CDR3 region has 13 residues. CDR3 in DNA: TGCAGTGCGAGGGCGGGAAGCACAGATACGCAGTATTTT. This codes for CSARAGSTDTQYF.

The rearrangement joins TRBV27 to TRBJ2-3; tentatively, D is TRBD2 (6 bases). V lost 3 bases to trimming and J lost 3 bases, with 10 bases between them. The germline CDR1 and CDR2 sequences are MNHEY and SMNVEV (reference sequence). The CDR3 contains 14 residues. The CDR3 loop reads CASSLKGGTDTQYF. DNA for the CDR3: TGTGCCAGCAGTTTGAAAGGAGGGACAGATACGCAGTATTTT.

The rearrangement links TRBV5-1 to TRBJ1-2, with TRBD1 as a possible D gene (6 bases). Between the trimmed V and J ends, which lost 3 bases and 7 bases, there was a span of 16 bases. This CDR3 contains 14 residues. Germline V gene data show CDR1 as SGHRS and CDR2 as YFSETQ. The CDR3 reads CASSYAGRGGGYTF. The CDR3 nucleotides are TGCGCCAGCAGCTATGCAGGCAGGGGCGGTGGCTACACCTTC.

The V gene is TRBV7-9, the J gene TRBJ1-3, with D hard to call. Trimming removed 11 bases at V and 0 bases at J, with 11 bases between. The CDR3 covers 13 residues. Germline loops: CDR1 SEHNR, CDR2 FQNEAQ (reference sequence). DNA of the CDR3: TGTGCCTATCTAGCCAACTCTGGAAACACCATATATTTT. Translated: CAYLANSGNTIYF.

This clonotype was seen repeatedly, ten times or more. CDR3 sequence: CASSLGVGSSTDTQYF. The CDR3 region has the DNA TGTGCCAGCAGCTTAGGGGTTGGGTCTAGCACAGATACGCAGTATTTT. This chain joins TRBV7-9 and TRBJ2-3; D is ambiguous. The germline CDR1 and CDR2 sequences are SEHNR and FQNEAQ (reference sequence). This CDR3 has 16 residues. Trimming took 1 base from V and 0 from J, leaving 11 bases between them.

This clonotype was found many times. The V and J genes are TRBV11-3 and TRBJ2-1; 12 bases are shared with TRBD2. The CDR3 spans 15 residues. Germline trimming cut 4 bases from V and 7 bases from J; bases unmatched to any gene: 5. Germline-derived CDR1 and CDR2 are SGHNT and YENEEA. The CDR3 reads CASSSRLAGENEQFF. The CDR3, as DNA: TGTGCCAGCAGCTCGAGACTAGCGGGAGAAAATGAGCAGTTCTTC. The whole variable domain, remainder taken from reference TRBV11-3 and TRBJ2-1, is EAGVVQSPRYKIIEKKQPVAFWCNPISGHNTLYWYLQNLGQGPELLIRYENEEAVDDSQLPKDRFSAERLKGVDSTLKIQPAELGDSAVYLCASSSRLAGENEQFFGPGTRLTVL.

This clonotype appeared many times. The rearrangement links TRBV20-1 to TRBJ2-3; no reliable D call. V lost 0 bases and J 4 bases, leaving 8 bases between the germline ends. The CDR3 runs 13 residues. The V gene's germline CDR1 is DFQATT and CDR2 SNEGSKA (reference sequence). The CDR3 DNA reads as TGCAGTGCTAGAGAACTCCTGGCAGATACGCAGTATTTT. Residues: CSARELLADTQYF.

To note about this clonotype: This may arise from a read error, as a much more abundant clone is one base away. The CDR3 nucleotides are TGTGCCAGCAGCCCCGCGAGGGGGATGAACACTGAAGCTTTCTTT. Translated: CASSPARGMNTEAFF. The chain couples TRBV27 to TRBJ1-1; tentatively, D is TRBD1 (6 bases). The CDR3 consists of 15 residues. V was shortened by 6 bases and J by 0 bases, with 14 bases between the two germline ends. Germline V lookup: CDR1 MNHEY, CDR2 SMNVEV (reference sequence).

This clonotype was recorded at least ten times. The rearrangement uses TRBV7-2 and TRBJ2-7; 11 bases match TRBD2. The CDR3 spans 16 residues. The junction had 9 bases not matched to a gene; V was cut back by 5 bases and J by 3 bases. Germline CDR1 reads SGHTA; CDR2 reads FQGNSA. Here the CDR3 DNA reads TGTGCCAGCAGCCCCCTCCGACTAGCGGGAAGCTACGAGCAGTACTTC. As protein: CASSPLRLAGSYEQYF.

This clonotype was seen just once. The rearrangement uses TRBV29-1 and TRBJ2-7, with 13 bases matching TRBD2. Germline CDR1 SQVTM, CDR2 ANQGSEA. The trim removed 2 bases at V and 3 bases at J, leaving 7 bases unmatched. This CDR3 comprises 16 residues. The CDR3 here is CSVEYRGLAGFYEQYF. In DNA form, the CDR3 reads TGCAGCGTTGAATACAGGGGACTAGCGGGATTCTACGAGCAGTACTTC.

This clonotype was observed at least ten times. The rearrangement uses TRBV7-9 and TRBJ2-7, with D tentatively TRBD1 (6 bases). The V gene lost 2 bases and the J gene lost 4 bases, with 27 bases spanning the gap. Germline V gene lookup returns CDR1 SEHNR and CDR2 FQNEAQ (reference sequence). The CDR3 spans 19 residues. CDR3 protein: CASSLSGDRTHPRTYEQYF. The DNA for the CDR3 is TGTGCCAGCAGCTTATCCGGAGACAGGACACACCCAAGGACTTACGAGCAGTACTTC.

In this sample, this clonotype turned up many times. The chain couples TRBV20-1 to TRBJ2-3, with TRBD1 matching 9 bases. The germline V gene encodes CDR1 DFQATT and CDR2 SNEGSKA (reference sequence). This CDR3 comprises 16 residues. After removal of 0 bases from V and 5 bases from J, the junction contained 9 bases not matched to a gene. DNA for the CDR3: TGCAGTGCTAGAGATTACAGGGGGCCCACCCAAGATACGCAGTATTTT. It specifies CSARDYRGPTQDTQYF.

This clonotype has at least ten counts. The chain employs TRBV7-9 and TRBJ2-7, with TRBD1 matching over 7 bases. V shed 2 bases, J shed 3 bases, and the junction held 4 bases outside the gene matches. This CDR3 spans 14 amino acids. Per the germline V gene, CDR1 is SEHNR and CDR2 is FQNEAQ (reference sequence). CDR3: CASSLPGTVYEQYF. In nucleotides, the CDR3 is TGTGCCAGCAGCTTACCCGGGACAGTCTACGAGCAGTACTTC.

This clonotype was recorded many times. This chain links TRBV2 with TRBJ2-7; 8 nucleotides agree with TRBD1. Germline CDR1 SNHLY, CDR2 FYNNEI. V was clipped by 6 bases and J by 3 bases; unmatched bases: 13. This CDR3 comprises 16 residues. CDR3 residues: CASRRPGQEGLYEQYF. Written as DNA, the CDR3 is TGTGCCAGCAGGCGACCGGGACAGGAAGGGCTCTACGAGCAGTACTTC.

Notes on this clonotype: A much larger clone sits a single nucleotide away, making a read error possible. The gene calls are TRBV5-1 and TRBJ1-5; D gene unclear. CDR1 is SGHRS and CDR2 is YFSETQ in the germline V gene. CDR3 length equals 14 residues. As DNA, the CDR3 is TGCGCCAGCAGCTTGGCCTCGGGTCATCAGCCCCCGCATTTT. Translating it yields CASSLASGHQPPHF.

This clonotype appeared many times. The chain uses TRBV6-1 and TRBJ1-3; D is unclear. The CDR3 is 17 amino acids. The germline gives CDR1 MNHNS, CDR2 SASEGT. Between the trimmed V and J ends, which lost 6 bases and 0 bases, there was a span of 18 bases. CDR3 nucleotides: TGTGCCAGCAGAAACTCCTTCGGGTCAAACTCTGGAAACACCATATATTTT. Translation gives CASRNSFGSNSGNTIYF.

In its sample, this clonotype was seen many times. The chain employs TRBV28 and TRBJ2-5, with D hard to call. Trimming removed 7 bases at V and 2 bases at J, with 5 bases between. Germline assignment: CDR1 MDHEN and CDR2 SYDVKM. The length of the CDR3 is 11 residues. CDR3 DNA sequence: TGTGCCAGCATGGGACAAGAGACCCAGTACTTC. Translated, it gives CASMGQETQYF. The variable domain in full, completed from reference TRBV28 and TRBJ2-5, reads DVKVTQSSRYLVKRTGEKVFLECVQDMDHENMFWYRQDPGLGLRLIYFSYDVKMKEKGDIPEGYSVSREKKERFSLILESASTNQTSMYLCASMGQETQYFGPGTRLLVL.

The chain carries TRBV11-2 and TRBJ1-1, with D tentatively TRBD1 (5 bases). Deletions cut 1 base from V and 3 bases from J, with 12 bases between. Per the germline V gene, CDR1 is SGHAT and CDR2 is FQNNGV. This CDR3 spans 15 amino acids. The CDR3, as DNA: TGTGCCAGCAGCTTAGTCCGGGGCCGGTACACTGAAGCTTTCTTT. Its translation: CASSLVRGRYTEAFF.

This clonotype showed up many times. The chain is built from TRBV6-1 and TRBJ2-1; D call uncertain. The CDR3 spans 13 residues. The germline V and J ends were trimmed by 3 bases and 4 bases, with 7 bases remaining between them. Germline V lookup: CDR1 MNHNS, CDR2 SASEGT. CDR3 residues: CASSELGYNEQFF. In DNA form, the CDR3 reads TGTGCCAGCAGTGAGCTGGGTTACAATGAGCAGTTCTTC.

This rearrangement joins TRBV7-2 to TRBJ2-1, with TRBD2 matching 14 bases. The CDR3 is 17 amino acids. J gave up 1 base and V 6 bases, and 5 bases lay outside the gene matches. Germline V CDR1 and CDR2: SGHTA, FQGNSA. CDR3 in DNA: TGTGCCAGCAGAGGACTAGCGGGAGGATGGTCCTACAATGAGCAGTTCTTC. Amino acids: CASRGLAGGWSYNEQFF.

Details on this clonotype: The DNA is left out, because the CDR3 cannot be placed on it with certainty; the CDR3 is given as TCRdb lists it. This rearrangement joins TRBV19 to TRBJ2-5. Germline-derived CDR1 and CDR2 are LNHDA and SQIVND (reference sequence). Counting both end residues, the CDR3 totals 11 amino acids. CDR3 in amino acids: CASTSEETQYF.

This clonotype was found many times. The CDR3 region has the DNA TGTGCCAGCAGCTTAATTGGCGGGAGCACAGATACGCAGTATTTT. Residues: CASSLIGGSTDTQYF. The chain has TRBV11-2 and TRBJ2-3; D is possibly TRBD2 (5 bases). The germline V and J ends were trimmed by 2 bases and 0 bases, with 9 bases remaining between them. The CDR3 has 15 residues. From germline, CDR1 is SGHAT and CDR2 FQNNGV.

The V call is TRBV28, the J call TRBJ2-1; 9 bases match TRBD2. The CDR3 spans 15 residues. Germline V gene lookup returns CDR1 MDHEN and CDR2 SYDVKM. V trimming: 6 bases; J trimming: 6 bases; junction bases outside the gene matches: 9. CDR3 DNA: TGTGCCAGCAGGCCAGGCGGGAGGGCCTCCAATGAGCAGTTCTTC. Amino acid sequence: CASRPGGRASNEQFF. Full variable domain (missing parts from reference TRBV28 and TRBJ2-1): DVKVTQSSRYLVKRTGEKVFLECVQDMDHENMFWYRQDPGLGLRLIYFSYDVKMKEKGDIPEGYSVSREKKERFSLILESASTNQTSMYLCASRPGGRASNEQFFGPGTRLTVL.

This clonotype came up many times. The rearrangement links TRBV7-2 to TRBJ1-2; no definite D call. This CDR3 has 14 amino acids. Trimming cost V 7 bases and J 1 base, with 13 bases left between them. Looked up from germline, CDR1 is SGHTA and CDR2 is FQGNSA. The CDR3 sequence: CASTTTSGNYGYTF. As DNA, the CDR3 is TGTGCCAGCACCACGACTAGTGGTAACTATGGCTACACCTTC.

This clonotype was found many times. This chain joins TRBV20-1 and TRBJ2-1; D gene uncertain. Germline loops: CDR1 DFQATT, CDR2 SNEGSKA (reference sequence). This CDR3 region has 11 residues. Between the trimmed V and J ends, which lost 3 bases and 7 bases, there was a span of 7 bases. The CDR3 sequence is CSASDGNEQFF. CDR3 coding DNA: TGCAGTGCTAGTGACGGGAATGAGCAGTTCTTC.

This clonotype has a handful of counts. The chain recombines TRBV20-1 with TRBJ1-2; D remains unclear. Trimming removed 5 bases at V and 5 bases at J, with 6 bases between. This CDR3 region has 10 residues. The V gene's germline CDR1 is DFQATT and CDR2 SNEGSKA (reference sequence). The CDR3 reads CSASSYGYTF. The CDR3 DNA reads as TGCAGTGCTTCTTCATATGGCTACACCTTC.